This entry lists 25 T cell receptor beta chains sequenced from one sample in a study of shared clonotypes between healthy human individuals. This table comes from immunoSEQ multiplex PCR, and its TCRdb copy is limited to in-frame clones, with some not included. The table records some 2,500,000 clones, 80% to 95% of them present only once. Source material: naive CD4+ T cells from PBMCs. As to subset: CD45RA+ positively selected. The receptors stem from a man in his late teens or twenties in good health. Some clones in this sample may be carry-over from other donors' samples.

The chain carries TRBV27 and TRBJ2-1; TRBD2 matches 8 bases. CDR3 size: 15 residues. The germline CDR1 and CDR2 sequences are MNHEY and SMNVEV (reference sequence). Losses at the gene ends were 5 bases for V and 8 bases for J; bases not matched to a gene: 11. The CDR3 DNA follows: TGTGCCAGCAGTCGGTTACGGGAGGGCGGGGATGAGCAGTTCTTC. It is translated as CASSRLREGGDEQFF.

The chain joins TRBV5-1 to TRBJ1-2; 8 positions agree with TRBD1. After removal of 6 bases from V and 8 bases from J, the junction contained 6 bases not matched to a gene. The CDR3 has 12 amino acids. Per the germline V gene, CDR1 is SGHRS and CDR2 is YFSETQ. The CDR3 nucleotides read TGCGCCAGCAATGGACAGGGCAGGGGCTACACCTTC. Translated, it gives CASNGQGRGYTF. Using reference TRBV5-1 and TRBJ1-2 for the parts outside the CDR3, the full variable domain is KAGVTQTPRYLIKTRGQQVTLSCSPISGHRSVSWYQQTPGQGLQFLFEYFSETQRNKGNFPGRFSGRQFSNSRSEMNVSTLELGDSALYLCASNGQGRGYTFGSGTRLTVV.

With respect to this clone: At the DNA level, this CDR3 is encoded by other sequences in the same sample as well. The chain joins TRBV7-2 to TRBJ2-1; no firm D call. Germline CDR1 SGHTA, CDR2 FQGNSA. This CDR3 is built from 14 residues. V was clipped by 3 bases and J by 2 bases, with 8 bases between them. CDR3 in DNA: TGTGCCAGCAGCTTGTCTTGGGCCTACAATGAGCAGTTCTTC. Protein: CASSLSWAYNEQFF.

The chain links TRBV27 to TRBJ2-5; 13 nucleotides match TRBD2. The germline V gene encodes CDR1 MNHEY and CDR2 SMNVEV (reference sequence). V dropped 8 bases and J dropped 5; count of bases not matched to a gene: 5. The CDR3 loop spans 14 amino acids. CDR3 in DNA: TGTGCCAGCGGCCTACTAGCGGGAGGGGAGACCCAGTACTTC. Protein: CASGLLAGGETQYF.

The rearrangement uses TRBV5-6 and TRBJ2-7; the D gene is possibly TRBD1 (7 bases). The ends were cut back, 3 bases at V and 2 bases at J, with 15 bases in the middle. The CDR3 has 15 amino acids. The germline V gene has CDR1 SGHDT and CDR2 YYEEEE. The CDR3 coding sequence is TGTGCCAGCAGCTGGAGGGGGCTACGGACCTACGAGCAGTACTTC. Translating gives CASSWRGLRTYEQYF.

J is TRBJ2-7 and V is TRBV10-3; TRBD1 matches 8 bases. Germline CDR1 and CDR2: ENHRY and SYGVKD. The J segment lost 0 bases and the V segment lost 10 bases, leaving 8 bases of the junction unmatched. This CDR3 is built from 14 residues. For the CDR3, the DNA is TGTGCCAGTCGAGGACAGGGCTTCTCCTACGAGCAGTACTTC. Protein: CASRGQGFSYEQYF.

The CDR3 here is CASSRQGPSYEQYF. DNA of the CDR3: TGTGCCAGCAGTAGACAGGGGCCCTCCTACGAGCAGTACTTC. This sequence joins TRBV6-1 and TRBJ2-7; 8 nucleotides agree with TRBD1. J was trimmed by 0 bases and V by 5 bases; bases with no gene match: 3. The V gene's germline CDR1 is MNHNS and CDR2 SASEGT. This CDR3 has 14 amino acids.

The rearrangement links TRBV30 to TRBJ2-7, with 7 bases lining up with TRBD2. Germline V CDR1 and CDR2: GTSNPN, SVGIG (reference sequence). V was clipped by 4 bases and J by 2 bases; unmatched bases: 2. CDR3 size: 12 residues. CDR3 bases: TGTGCCTGGACTAGCGGAACCTACGAGCAGTACTTC. Translating it yields CAWTSGTYEQYF.

This chain joins TRBV28 and TRBJ2-7; D might be TRBD2 (6 bases). Trimming stripped 6 bases from V and 1 base from J, with 13 bases between. The CDR3 runs 14 residues. Germline V gene sequence: CDR1 MDHEN, CDR2 SYDVKM. The CDR3 nucleotides read TGTGCCAGCAGCACCCGGGACTTTTCCTACGAGCAGTACTTC. Its protein product is CASSTRDFSYEQYF.

The chain joins TRBV5-1 to TRBJ1-2; D is unresolved. CDR3 length equals 14 residues. Germline CDR1 and CDR2: SGHRS and YFSETQ. Trimming pared 0 bases from V and 1 base from J, leaving 7 bases between. CDR3 DNA sequence: TGCGCCAGCAGCTTGGAATGGGGTAACTATGGCTACACCTTC. Encoded protein: CASSLEWGNYGYTF.

The chain couples TRBV27 to TRBJ2-1, with D unresolved. Germline lookup yields CDR1 MNHEY and CDR2 SMNVEV (reference sequence). The germline V and J ends were trimmed by 6 bases and 1 base, with 10 bases remaining between them. The CDR3 has 14 residues. CDR3 region: CASSPLRSYNEQFF. Here the CDR3 DNA reads TGTGCCAGCAGCCCTCTAAGGTCCTACAATGAGCAGTTCTTC.

The CDR3 sequence is CASILGSAAGEKLFF. Here the CDR3 DNA reads TGTGCCAGCATCCTCGGGTCGGCGGCTGGAGAAAAACTGTTTTTT. The V and J genes are TRBV6-1 and TRBJ1-4, with unresolved D. The CDR3 totals 15 residues. Germline CDR1 reads MNHNS; CDR2 reads SASEGT. V was clipped by 7 bases and J by 8 bases, with 20 bases between them.

The chain combines TRBV15 with TRBJ2-1, with D uncertain. Per germline, CDR1 LNHNV and CDR2 YYDKDF (reference sequence). CDR3 length: 11 residues. The ends were cut back, 5 bases at V and 8 bases at J, with 7 bases in the middle. The CDR3 sequence is CATSALYEQFF. The CDR3 region has the DNA TGTGCCACCAGCGCCCTTTATGAGCAGTTCTTC. Drawing the rest from reference TRBV15 and TRBJ2-1, the complete variable domain is DAMVIQNPRYQVTQFGKPVTLSCSQTLNHNVMYWYQQKSSQAPKLLFHYYDKDFNNEADTPDNFQSRRPNTSFCFLDIRSPGLGDTAMYLCATSALYEQFFGPGTRLTVL.

The chain couples TRBV5-4 to TRBJ1-4; TRBD1 aligns across 9 bases. The V gene end was trimmed by 4 bases and the J gene end by 3 bases; junction bases not matched to a gene: 10. The CDR3 length is 17 residues. CDR1 and CDR2 (germline): SGHNT, YYREEE (reference sequence). The CDR3 spells CASSPTGGADANEKLFF. The CDR3, as DNA: TGTGCCAGCAGCCCTACAGGGGGCGCGGACGCTAATGAAAAACTGTTTTTT.

This sequence joins TRBV18 and TRBJ1-2, with D uncertain. The length of the CDR3 is 14 residues. The germline V and J ends were trimmed by 1 base and 5 bases, with 11 bases remaining between them. The germline gives CDR1 KGHSH, CDR2 LQKENI. The CDR3 DNA sequence: TGTGCCAGCTCACCACAGGGTGCGAGGTATGGCTACACCTTC. Translation: CASSPQGARYGYTF.

J is TRBJ2-5 and V is TRBV5-5; 12 bases map to TRBD2. J gave up 4 bases and V 4 bases, and 5 bases lay outside the gene matches. This CDR3 is 15 amino acids long. Germline CDR1 and CDR2: SGHKS and YYEKEE (reference sequence). The CDR3 spells CASSTPGLAGETQYF. CDR3 in DNA: TGTGCCAGCAGCACACCGGGACTAGCGGGAGAGACCCAGTACTTC.

The genes are TRBV9 and TRBJ1-3; D call uncertain. Germline lookup yields CDR1 SGDLS and CDR2 YYNGEE. CDR3 length: 14 amino acids. Trimming took 4 bases from V and 2 from J, leaving 10 bases between them. CDR3 sequence reads: CASSSPGAGNTIYF. The DNA of the CDR3 is TGTGCCAGCAGCTCGCCCGGGGCTGGAAACACCATATATTTT.

DNA for the CDR3: TGCGCCAGCAGCTTGTTTGGGGGACAGGGTGGCCCCGGGGAGCTGTTTTTT. Amino acids: CASSLFGGQGGPGELFF. The chain recombines TRBV5-1 with TRBJ2-2; TRBD1 matches 9 bases. V lost 1 base to trimming and J lost 6 bases; unmatched junction nucleotides: 10. Germline V gives CDR1 SGHRS, CDR2 YFSETQ. The CDR3 is made up of 17 amino acids.

The V and J genes are TRBV2 and TRBJ2-2; 7 bases are shared with TRBD1. V was clipped by 6 bases and J by 1 base; unmatched bases: 2. CDR1 SNHLY and CDR2 FYNNEI come from the germline V gene. The CDR3 loop spans 14 amino acids. The CDR3 coding sequence is TGTGCCAGCAGGGGGACAGTGAACACCGGGGAGCTGTTTTTT. Amino acids: CASRGTVNTGELFF.

V and J are TRBV4-1 and TRBJ1-1, with a weak D call TRBD1 (5 bases). V was shortened by 0 bases and J by 5 bases, with 16 bases between the two germline ends. The V gene's germline CDR1 is MGHRA and CDR2 YSYEKL. This CDR3 spans 16 amino acids. DNA for the CDR3: TGCGCCAGCAGCCAAGAGAGGCGGGGGGTAGGTACTGAAGCTTTCTTT. Protein: CASSQERRGVGTEAFF.

Notes on this clone: Other nucleotide sequences in the sample specify the same CDR3. The chain joins TRBV11-2 to TRBJ2-7; D is unresolved. The CDR3 runs 13 residues. From germline, CDR1 is SGHAT and CDR2 FQNNGV. Trimming shortened V by 4 bases and J by 1 base, and 8 bases separated the two germline ends. This CDR3 is CASSYLGSYEQYF. DNA for the CDR3: TGTGCCAGCAGCTACCTAGGGTCCTACGAGCAGTACTTC.

The chain combines TRBV6-5 with TRBJ1-2; 11 bases agree with TRBD1. This CDR3 spans 14 amino acids. Germline V gene sequence: CDR1 MNHEY, CDR2 SVGAGI. V trimming: 0 bases; J trimming: 13 bases; junction bases outside the gene matches: 7. The CDR3 coding sequence is TGTGCCAGCAGTTACTCCCACGGACAGGGGGCTCTCACCTTC. Translated, it gives CASSYSHGQGALTF.

This chain joins TRBV4-1 and TRBJ1-3; no clear D. The CDR3 is 13 amino acids. V lost 0 bases and J 4 bases, leaving 4 bases between the germline ends. Germline V gene sequence: CDR1 MGHRA, CDR2 YSYEKL. The CDR3 DNA is TGCGCCAGCAGCCAAGAACGCGGAAACACCATATATTTT. Translated, it gives CASSQERGNTIYF.

V and J are TRBV28 and TRBJ2-2; 10 nucleotides match TRBD1. Looked up from germline, CDR1 is MDHEN and CDR2 is SYDVKM. The CDR3 totals 19 residues. V was pared by 5 bases and J by 5 bases, with 17 bases of the junction left unmatched. As DNA, the CDR3 is TGTGCCAGCAGTCCCTTTTGGGACAGGGGCCGCTTATGGACCGGGGAGCTGTTTTTT. This encodes CASSPFWDRGRLWTGELFF.

V is TRBV5-1 and J is TRBJ2-1; D gene unclear. CDR1 SGHRS and CDR2 YFSETQ come from the germline V gene. This CDR3 is 16 amino acids long. The V gene lost 3 bases and the J gene lost 4 bases, with 17 bases spanning the gap. Here the CDR3 DNA reads TGCGCCAGCAGCTCCGCGCCCGAGACCCTATACAATGAGCAGTTCTTC. It translates to CASSSAPETLYNEQFF.